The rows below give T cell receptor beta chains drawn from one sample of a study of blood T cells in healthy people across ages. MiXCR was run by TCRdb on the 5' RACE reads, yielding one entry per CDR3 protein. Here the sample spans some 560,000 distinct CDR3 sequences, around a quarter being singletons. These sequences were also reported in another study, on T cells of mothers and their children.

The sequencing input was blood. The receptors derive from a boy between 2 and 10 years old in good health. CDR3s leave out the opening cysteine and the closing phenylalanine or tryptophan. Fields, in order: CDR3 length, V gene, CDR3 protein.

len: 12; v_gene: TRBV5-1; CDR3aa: ASSVGGRTDTQY
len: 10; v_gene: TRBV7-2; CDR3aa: ASAQANYGYT
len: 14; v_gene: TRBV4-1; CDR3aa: ASSQDFRDRGYEQY
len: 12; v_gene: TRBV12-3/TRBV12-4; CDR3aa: ASSFADPSYEQY
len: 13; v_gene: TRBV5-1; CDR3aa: ASSFSGDRGETQY
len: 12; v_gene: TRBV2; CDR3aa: ASSENIGPGELF
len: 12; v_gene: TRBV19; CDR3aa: ASSPDRATDTQY
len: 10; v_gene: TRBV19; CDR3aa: ASSIGLNEQF
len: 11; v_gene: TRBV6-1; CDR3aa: ASSAGEGYEQY
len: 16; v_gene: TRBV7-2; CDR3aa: ASSLVLAGGRSSYEQY
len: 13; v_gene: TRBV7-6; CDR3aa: ASSDERTSGETQY
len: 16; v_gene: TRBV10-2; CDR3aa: ASSEGVTSGRYQETQY
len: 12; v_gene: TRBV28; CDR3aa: ASSPPATGYRQY
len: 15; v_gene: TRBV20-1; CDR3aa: SARGSSRDRGQGTQY
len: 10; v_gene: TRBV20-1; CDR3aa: SAREGNPTQY
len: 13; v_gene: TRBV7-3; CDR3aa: ASSLEAGPGDTQY
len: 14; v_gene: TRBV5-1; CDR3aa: ASSPQGGPSLYEQY
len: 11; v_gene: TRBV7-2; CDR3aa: ASSLVGPDTQY
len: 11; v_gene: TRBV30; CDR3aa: AWSQTANYGYT
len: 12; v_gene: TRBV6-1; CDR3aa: ASSEGASYEKLF
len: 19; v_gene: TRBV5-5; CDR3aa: ASTTRDLGTGIYRPQETQY
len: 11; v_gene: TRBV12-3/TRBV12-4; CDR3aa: ASSRGQGHEQF